The clone carrying this T cell receptor (beta chain) is medium-sized by share. The data were obtained in a study of CDR3 diversity in severe acne. TCRdb passed the PCR reads through MiXCR, listing each CDR3 protein once. The sample lists about 100,000 distinct CDR3 sequences, around 53% occurring once. V shed 5 bases and J shed 5 bases, with 12 bases lying between them. The length of the CDR3 is 13 residues. Germline V lookup: CDR1 PRHDT, CDR2 FYEKMQ (reference sequence). The genes are TRBV13 and TRBJ2-5; no reliable D call. Sequencing input: blood. This sequence was found in a male donor with acne. CDR3 region: CASSLVDVETQYF. In nucleotides, the CDR3 is TGTGCCAGCAGCCTCGTGGACGTGGAGACCCAGTACTTC.